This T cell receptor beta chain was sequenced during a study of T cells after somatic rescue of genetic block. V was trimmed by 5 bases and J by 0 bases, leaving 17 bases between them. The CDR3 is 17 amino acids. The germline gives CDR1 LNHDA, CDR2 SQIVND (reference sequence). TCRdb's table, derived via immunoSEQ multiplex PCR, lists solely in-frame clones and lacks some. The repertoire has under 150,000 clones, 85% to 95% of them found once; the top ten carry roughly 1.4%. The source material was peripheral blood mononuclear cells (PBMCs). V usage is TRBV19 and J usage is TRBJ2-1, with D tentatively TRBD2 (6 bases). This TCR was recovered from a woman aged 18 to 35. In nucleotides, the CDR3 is TGTGCCAGTAGTCAGGGTGGGCTAGCGAGCTCCTACAATGAGCAGTTCTTC. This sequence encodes CASSQGGLASSYNEQFF.